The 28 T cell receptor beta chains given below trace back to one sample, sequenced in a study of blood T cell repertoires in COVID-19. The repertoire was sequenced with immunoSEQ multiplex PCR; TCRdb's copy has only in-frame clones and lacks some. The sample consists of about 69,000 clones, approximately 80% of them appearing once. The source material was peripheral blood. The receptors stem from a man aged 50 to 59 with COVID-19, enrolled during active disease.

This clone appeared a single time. The CDR3 nucleotides are TGTGCCAGCAGGGACAGGGGGCGAGGGGAGACCCAGTACTTC. Protein: CASRDRGRGETQYF. This chain connects TRBV11-2 to TRBJ2-5, with 11 nucleotides matching TRBD1. CDR1 SGHAT and CDR2 FQNNGV come from the germline V gene. Germline trimming cut 6 bases from V and 5 bases from J; bases unmatched to any gene: 5. The CDR3 is made up of 14 amino acids.

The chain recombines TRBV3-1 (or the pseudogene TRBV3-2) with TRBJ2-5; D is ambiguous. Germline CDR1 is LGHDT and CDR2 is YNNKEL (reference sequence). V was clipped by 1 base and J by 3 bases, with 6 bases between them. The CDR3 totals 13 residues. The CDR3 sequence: CASSQGREETQYF. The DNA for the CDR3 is TGTGCCAGCAGCCAAGGACGGGAAGAGACCCAGTACTTC.

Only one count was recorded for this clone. The CDR3 spells CASSLTGVTGELFF. For the CDR3, the DNA is TGCGCCAGCAGCTTAACAGGGGTCACCGGGGAGCTGTTTTTT. The genes are TRBV5-1 and TRBJ2-2, with 7 bases aligning to TRBD1. Germline trimming cut 2 bases from V and 4 bases from J; bases unmatched to any gene: 2. Germline lookup yields CDR1 SGHRS and CDR2 YFSETQ. CDR3 size: 14 residues.

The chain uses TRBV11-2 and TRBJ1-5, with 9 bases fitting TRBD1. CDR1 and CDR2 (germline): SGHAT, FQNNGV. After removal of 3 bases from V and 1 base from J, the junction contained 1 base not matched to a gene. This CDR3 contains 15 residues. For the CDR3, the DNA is TGTGCCAGCAGCTTGGGGACAGGGAGCAATCAGCCCCAGCATTTT. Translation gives CASSLGTGSNQPQHF.

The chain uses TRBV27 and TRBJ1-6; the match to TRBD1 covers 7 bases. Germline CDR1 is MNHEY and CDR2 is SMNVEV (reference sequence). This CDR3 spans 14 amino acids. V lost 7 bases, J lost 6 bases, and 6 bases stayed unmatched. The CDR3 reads CASTPGTANSPLHF. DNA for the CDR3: TGTGCCAGCACTCCCGGGACAGCTAATTCACCCCTCCACTTT.

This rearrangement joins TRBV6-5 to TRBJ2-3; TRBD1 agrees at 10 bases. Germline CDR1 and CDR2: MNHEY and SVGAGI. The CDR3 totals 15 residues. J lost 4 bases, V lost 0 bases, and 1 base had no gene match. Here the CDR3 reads CASSYSGTGADTQYF. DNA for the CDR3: TGTGCCAGCAGTTACTCGGGGACAGGGGCAGATACGCAGTATTTT.

As DNA, the CDR3 is TGTGCCAGCAGTTCCCGGGGTTGTGTAGATAATTCACCCCTCCACTTT. It is translated as CASSSRGCVDNSPLHF. The chain uses TRBV6-8 and TRBJ1-6; D not certain. CDR1 and CDR2 (germline): MNHGY, SAAAGT. V lost 4 bases, J lost 5 bases, and 15 bases lay in between. There are 16 residues in the CDR3.

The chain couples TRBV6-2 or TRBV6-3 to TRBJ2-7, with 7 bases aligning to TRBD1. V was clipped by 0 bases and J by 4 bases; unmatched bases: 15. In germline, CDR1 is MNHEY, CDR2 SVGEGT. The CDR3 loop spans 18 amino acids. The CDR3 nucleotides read TGTGCCAGCAGTTACTCCCTACTGGACAGGAGAACTTATTACGAGCAGTACTTC. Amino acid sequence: CASSYSLLDRRTYYEQYF.

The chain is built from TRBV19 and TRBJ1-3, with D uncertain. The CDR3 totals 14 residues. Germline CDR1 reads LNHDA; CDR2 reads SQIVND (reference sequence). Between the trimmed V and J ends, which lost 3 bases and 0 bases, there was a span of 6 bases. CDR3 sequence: CASSIVFSGNTIYF. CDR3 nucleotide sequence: TGTGCCAGTAGTATCGTCTTCTCTGGAAACACCATATATTTT. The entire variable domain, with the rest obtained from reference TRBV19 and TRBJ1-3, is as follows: DGGITQSPKYLFRKEGQNVTLSCEQNLNHDAMYWYRQDPGQGLRLIYYSQIVNDFQKGDIAEGYSVSREKKESFPLTVTSAQKNPTAFYLCASSIVFSGNTIYFGEGSWLTVV.

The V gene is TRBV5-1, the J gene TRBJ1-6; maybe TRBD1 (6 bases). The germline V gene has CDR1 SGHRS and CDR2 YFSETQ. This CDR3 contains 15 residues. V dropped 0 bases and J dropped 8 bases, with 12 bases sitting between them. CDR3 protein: CASSLAGGPDSPLHF. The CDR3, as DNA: TGCGCCAGCAGCTTGGCCGGGGGGCCGGATTCACCCCTCCACTTT.

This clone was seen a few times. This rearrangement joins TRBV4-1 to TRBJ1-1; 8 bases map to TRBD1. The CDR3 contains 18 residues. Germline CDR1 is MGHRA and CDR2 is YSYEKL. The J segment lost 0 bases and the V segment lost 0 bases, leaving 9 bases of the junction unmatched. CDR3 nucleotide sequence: TGCGCCAGCAGCCAAGATGGGCCGGGACAGGCGATGAACACTGAAGCTTTCTTT. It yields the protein CASSQDGPGQAMNTEAFF.

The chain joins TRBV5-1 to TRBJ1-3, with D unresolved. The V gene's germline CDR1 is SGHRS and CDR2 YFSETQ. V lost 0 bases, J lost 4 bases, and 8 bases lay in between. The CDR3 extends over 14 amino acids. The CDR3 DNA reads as TGCGCCAGCAGCTTGGGAGAATCAGGAAACACCATATATTTT. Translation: CASSLGESGNTIYF.

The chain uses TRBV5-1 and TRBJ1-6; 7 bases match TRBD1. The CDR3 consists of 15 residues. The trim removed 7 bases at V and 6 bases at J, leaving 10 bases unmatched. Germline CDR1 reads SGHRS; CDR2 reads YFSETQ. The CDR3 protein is CASQQGGWGNSPLHF. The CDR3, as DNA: TGCGCCAGCCAGCAGGGGGGTTGGGGTAATTCACCCCTCCACTTT.

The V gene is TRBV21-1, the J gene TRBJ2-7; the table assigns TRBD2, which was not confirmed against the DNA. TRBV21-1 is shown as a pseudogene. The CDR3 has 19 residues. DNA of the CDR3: TGTGCCAGCACCCTTGGACCGGAGGAGTGGATATCTGAGTGGAACGAGCAGTACTTC. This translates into CASTLGPEEWISEWNEQYF.

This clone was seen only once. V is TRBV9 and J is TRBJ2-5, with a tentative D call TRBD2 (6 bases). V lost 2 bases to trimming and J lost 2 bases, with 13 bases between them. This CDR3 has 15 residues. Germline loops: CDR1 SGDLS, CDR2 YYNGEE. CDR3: CASSVDMGLQETQYF. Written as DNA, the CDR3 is TGTGCCAGCAGCGTGGACATGGGACTGCAAGAGACCCAGTACTTC.

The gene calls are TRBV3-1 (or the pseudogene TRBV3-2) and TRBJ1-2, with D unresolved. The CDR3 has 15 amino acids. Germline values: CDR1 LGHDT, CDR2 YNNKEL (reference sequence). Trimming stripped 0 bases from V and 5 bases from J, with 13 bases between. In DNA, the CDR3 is TGTGCCAGCAGCCAAGATATGGCGGGTGGGTATGGCTACACCTTC. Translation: CASSQDMAGGYGYTF.

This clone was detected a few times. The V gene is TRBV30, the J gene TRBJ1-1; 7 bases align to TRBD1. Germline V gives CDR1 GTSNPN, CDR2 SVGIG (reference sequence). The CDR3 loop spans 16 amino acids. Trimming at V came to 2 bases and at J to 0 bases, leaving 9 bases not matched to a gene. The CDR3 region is CAWSPRQGLMNTEAFF. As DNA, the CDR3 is TGTGCCTGGAGTCCCAGACAGGGATTGATGAACACTGAAGCTTTCTTT.

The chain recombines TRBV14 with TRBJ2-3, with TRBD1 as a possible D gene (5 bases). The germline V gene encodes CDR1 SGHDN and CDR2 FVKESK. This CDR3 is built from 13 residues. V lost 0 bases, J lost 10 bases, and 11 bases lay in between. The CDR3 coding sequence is TGTGCCAGCAGCCAAGATGGGGCTCGCCCGCAGTATTTT. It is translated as CASSQDGARPQYF.

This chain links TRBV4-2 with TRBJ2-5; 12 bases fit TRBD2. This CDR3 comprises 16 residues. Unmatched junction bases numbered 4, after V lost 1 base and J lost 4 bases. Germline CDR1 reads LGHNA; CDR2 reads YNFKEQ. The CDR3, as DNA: TGTGCCAGCAGCCAAGGGACTAGCGGGGCCGGAGAGACCCAGTACTTC. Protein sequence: CASSQGTSGAGETQYF.

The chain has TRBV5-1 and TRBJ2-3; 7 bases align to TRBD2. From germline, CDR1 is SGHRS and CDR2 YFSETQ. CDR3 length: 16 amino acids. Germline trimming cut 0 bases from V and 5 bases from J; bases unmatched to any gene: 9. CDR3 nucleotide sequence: TGCGCCAGCAGCTTGGTCCTTGTGGGGGAGGGAGATACGCAGTATTTT. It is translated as CASSLVLVGEGDTQYF.

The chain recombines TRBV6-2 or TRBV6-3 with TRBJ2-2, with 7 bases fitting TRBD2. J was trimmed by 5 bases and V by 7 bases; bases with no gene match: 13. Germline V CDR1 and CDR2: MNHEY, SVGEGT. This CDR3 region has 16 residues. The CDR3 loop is CASTPSGRERTGELFF. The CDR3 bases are TGTGCCAGCACCCCTTCGGGGCGGGAGAGAACCGGGGAGCTGTTTTTT.

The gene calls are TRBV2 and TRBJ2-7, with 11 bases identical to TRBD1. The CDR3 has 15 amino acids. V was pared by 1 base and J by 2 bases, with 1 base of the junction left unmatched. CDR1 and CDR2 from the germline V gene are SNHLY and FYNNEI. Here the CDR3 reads CASSEEDRGPYEQYF. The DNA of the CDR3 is TGTGCCAGCAGTGAAGAGGACAGGGGGCCCTACGAGCAGTACTTC. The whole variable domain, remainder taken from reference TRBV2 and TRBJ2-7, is EPEVTQTPSHQVTQMGQEVILRCVPISNHLYFYWYRQILGQKVEFLVSFYNNEISEKSEIFDDQFSVERPDGSNFTLKIRSTKLEDSAMYFCASSEEDRGPYEQYFGPGTRLTVT.

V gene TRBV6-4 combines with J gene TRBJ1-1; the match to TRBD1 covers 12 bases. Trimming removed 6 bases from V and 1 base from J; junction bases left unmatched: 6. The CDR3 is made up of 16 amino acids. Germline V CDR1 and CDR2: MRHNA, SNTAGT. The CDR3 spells CASSNRDRGRNTEAFF. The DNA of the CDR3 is TGTGCCAGCAGCAACCGGGACAGGGGGCGGAACACTGAAGCTTTCTTT.

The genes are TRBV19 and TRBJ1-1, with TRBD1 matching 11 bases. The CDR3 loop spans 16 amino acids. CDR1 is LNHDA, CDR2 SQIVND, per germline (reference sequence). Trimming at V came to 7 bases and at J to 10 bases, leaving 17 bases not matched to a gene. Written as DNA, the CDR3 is TGTGCCAGTATTTCAAAATCGGGACAGGGGGGTAGGAGAGCTTTCTTT. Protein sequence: CASISKSGQGGRRAFF.

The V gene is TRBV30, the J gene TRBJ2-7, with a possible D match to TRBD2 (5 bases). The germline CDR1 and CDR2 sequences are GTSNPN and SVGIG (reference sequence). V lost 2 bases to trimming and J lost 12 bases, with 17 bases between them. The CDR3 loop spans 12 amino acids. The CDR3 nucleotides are TGTGCCTGGAGTCTCATAAATTCGGGGAGGTACTTC. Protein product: CAWSLINSGRYF.

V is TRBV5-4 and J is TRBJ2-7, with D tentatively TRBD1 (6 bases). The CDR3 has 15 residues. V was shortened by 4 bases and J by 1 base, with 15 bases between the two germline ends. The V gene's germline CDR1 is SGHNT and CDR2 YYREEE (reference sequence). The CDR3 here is CASSQALGQSYEQYF. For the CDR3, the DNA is TGTGCCAGCAGCCAAGCACTCGGACAGTCCTACGAGCAGTACTTC.

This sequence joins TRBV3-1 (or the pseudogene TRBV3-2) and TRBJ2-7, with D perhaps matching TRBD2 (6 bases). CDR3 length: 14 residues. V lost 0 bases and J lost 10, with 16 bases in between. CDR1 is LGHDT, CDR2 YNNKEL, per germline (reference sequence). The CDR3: CASSQEGGPVGQYF. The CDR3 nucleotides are TGTGCCAGCAGCCAAGAAGGAGGGCCGGTTGGACAGTACTTC.

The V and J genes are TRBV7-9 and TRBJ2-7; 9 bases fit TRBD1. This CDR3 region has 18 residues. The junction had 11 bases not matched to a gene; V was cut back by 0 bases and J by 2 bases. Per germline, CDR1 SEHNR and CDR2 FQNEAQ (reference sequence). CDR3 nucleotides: TGTGCCAGCAGCTTAGCAGGGACAGGGATAGTCCTTACCTACGAGCAGTACTTC. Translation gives CASSLAGTGIVLTYEQYF. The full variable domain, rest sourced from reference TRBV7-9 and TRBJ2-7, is DTGVSQNPRHKITKRGQNVTFRCDPISEHNRLYWYRQTLGQGPEFLTYFQNEAQLEKSRLLSDRFSAERPKGSFSTLEIQRTEQGDSAMYLCASSLAGTGIVLTYEQYFGPGTRLTVT.